This T cell receptor (beta chain) was observed in a study of blood T cell repertoires in COVID-19. Study information: Acute and convalescent COVID-19 specimens originated in the United States, Italy and Spain. T cells, B-cell-depleted T cells, or PBMCs supplied cDNA or gDNA.

As processed by the authors: For nucleated cells, counts were estimated from reference gene primer amplification. TCRdb's copy holds only in-frame clones and misses some; the assay was immunoSEQ multiplex PCR. Clone size and the V and J calls come from that table; the DNA yielded D and trimming. Among about 180,000 clones, roughly 89% were seen once, and the ten largest hold over 2%. After removal of 4 bases from V and 5 bases from J, the junction contained 8 bases not matched to a gene. Germline V gives CDR1 SGDLS, CDR2 YYNGEE. The CDR3 has 14 residues. The TCR comes from a woman aged 35 to 49 with acute COVID-19. Sequencing used PBMCs or T cells enriched from blood (not recorded which). V usage is TRBV9 and J usage is TRBJ2-7; 8 bases are shared with TRBD1. Written as DNA, the CDR3 is TGTGCCAGCAGCCCAGGACAGGGTTCCCACGAGCAGTACTTC. Translated, it gives CASSPGQGSHEQYF.